This T cell receptor (beta chain) stems from a study of T-cell memory formation after mild COVID-19. Broader study findings: Within pre-infection memory, some responding clones were found, suggesting cross-reactive memory joined. Day 15 to 85 contractors were CD4/CD8 balanced; later expanders leaned CD4+.

This clonotype was picked up a small number of times. The antigen is not known. With constant-segment primers, 5'RACE yielded cDNA libraries of TCR alpha and TCR beta that carried sample barcodes and UMIs. From the 5' RACE reads, TCRdb called clonotypes with MiXCR, one entry per CDR3 protein. The sample yields over 250,000 distinct CDR3 sequences, roughly 15% seen once. The CDR3 totals 13 residues. CDR1 and CDR2 from the germline V gene are DFQATT and SNEGSKA (reference sequence). Trimming took 1 base from V and 5 from J, leaving 11 bases between them. The V and J genes are TRBV20-1 and TRBJ2-5, with D maybe TRBD1 (5 bases). The sequenced sample consisted of PBMCs or a T cell subset sorted from them (not recorded which). The source is a man between 18 and 35 years old who had mild COVID-19 (a few samples of this study predate the infection). Cell type and time point are not known. CDR3 bases: TGCAGTGCTAGAGTTGGGGCCTCGGAGACCCAGTACTTC. Translated, it gives CSARVGASETQYF.